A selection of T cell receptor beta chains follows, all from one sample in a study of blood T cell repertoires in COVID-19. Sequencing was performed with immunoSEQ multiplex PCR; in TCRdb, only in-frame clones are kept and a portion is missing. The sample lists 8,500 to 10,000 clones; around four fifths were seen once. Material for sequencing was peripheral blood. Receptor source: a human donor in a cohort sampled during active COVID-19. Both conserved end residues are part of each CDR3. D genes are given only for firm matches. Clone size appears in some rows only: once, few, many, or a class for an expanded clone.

cdr3_nt: TGTGCCAGCAGCCGGGACAGGGGGAATCAGCCCCAGCATTTT
cdr3_aa: CASSRDRGNQPQHF
v_call: TRBV6-5
clone_size: NA
d_call: TRBD1
cdr3_length: 14
j_call: TRBJ1-5

cdr3_nt: TGTGCCAGCAGCCAAGAGGCTAGCTTGGGAGAGACCCAGTACTTC
cdr3_aa: CASSQEASLGETQYF
v_call: TRBV3-1/TRBV3-2
clone_size: NA
d_call: NA
cdr3_length: 15
j_call: TRBJ2-5

cdr3_nt: TGTGCCAGCAGCCAGGTAGCGGGGGGCACAGATACGCAGTATTTT
cdr3_aa: CASSQVAGGTDTQYF
v_call: TRBV3-1/TRBV3-2
clone_size: few
d_call: TRBD2
cdr3_length: 15
j_call: TRBJ2-3

cdr3_nt: TGTGCCTGGAAAGAAGGGGACAGAGATAATTCACCCCTCCACTTT
cdr3_aa: CAWKEGDRDNSPLHF
v_call: TRBV30
clone_size: few
d_call: TRBD1
cdr3_length: 15
j_call: TRBJ1-6

cdr3_nt: TGCGCCAGCAGCTTGGTCGGGGGTAGCACAGATACGCAGTATTTT
cdr3_aa: CASSLVGGSTDTQYF
v_call: TRBV5-1
clone_size: once
d_call: NA
cdr3_length: 15
j_call: TRBJ2-3

cdr3_nt: TGTGCCAGCAGTTTAGGGACAGGGCACTATGGCTACACCTTC
cdr3_aa: CASSLGTGHYGYTF
v_call: TRBV27
clone_size: NA
d_call: TRBD1
cdr3_length: 14
j_call: TRBJ1-2

cdr3_nt: TGTGCCAGCAGGACCCGGGACAGGGTGTGGGAGACCCAGTACTTC
cdr3_aa: CASRTRDRVWETQYF
v_call: TRBV6-5
clone_size: NA
d_call: TRBD1
cdr3_length: 15
j_call: TRBJ2-5

cdr3_nt: TGTGCCATCAGTACCATGGACAGGGGGCAGTACAATGAGCAGTTCTTC
cdr3_aa: CAISTMDRGQYNEQFF
v_call: TRBV10-3
clone_size: NA
d_call: TRBD1
cdr3_length: 16
j_call: TRBJ2-1

cdr3_nt: TGTGCCAGCAGCGCGAAAGGGGGCGGAGGTTCACCCCTCCACTTT
cdr3_aa: CASSAKGGGGSPLHF
v_call: TRBV9
clone_size: NA
d_call: TRBD1
cdr3_length: 15
j_call: TRBJ1-6

cdr3_nt: TGTGCCAGCAGTTACTCTGAGTCTGGGGCCAACGTCCTGACTTTC
cdr3_aa: CASSYSESGANVLTF
v_call: TRBV6-5
clone_size: NA
d_call: NA
cdr3_length: 15
j_call: TRBJ2-6

cdr3_nt: TGTGCCAGCAGGATACCGGACAGTAACTATGGCTACACCTTC
cdr3_aa: CASRIPDSNYGYTF
v_call: TRBV6-5
clone_size: NA
d_call: NA
cdr3_length: 14
j_call: TRBJ1-2

cdr3_nt: TGTGCCAGCAGTCTTGGACAGGGCAGGGGCAATCAGCCCCAGCATTTT
cdr3_aa: CASSLGQGRGNQPQHF
v_call: TRBV2
clone_size: NA
d_call: TRBD1
cdr3_length: 16
j_call: TRBJ1-5

cdr3_nt: TGTGCCAGCAGTCTTTCCGGGATTTATACACAAGAGACCCAGTACTTC
cdr3_aa: CASSLSGIYTQETQYF
v_call: TRBV3-1/TRBV3-2
clone_size: once
d_call: NA
cdr3_length: 16
j_call: TRBJ2-5

cdr3_nt: TGTGCCAGCAGTACAGGTGCAGGATCTGTCTATGGCTACACCTTC
cdr3_aa: CASSTGAGSVYGYTF
v_call: TRBV6-4
clone_size: NA
d_call: NA
cdr3_length: 15
j_call: TRBJ1-2

cdr3_nt: TGTGCCAGCAGCCGACCCGTACCGAGTAGCGGGGCGATCACAGATACGCAGTATTTT
cdr3_aa: CASSRPVPSSGAITDTQYF
v_call: TRBV27
clone_size: NA
d_call: TRBD2
cdr3_length: 19
j_call: TRBJ2-3

cdr3_nt: TGTGCCAGCAGTCCCCTAACGGTGGACACTGAAGCTTTCTTT
cdr3_aa: CASSPLTVDTEAFF
v_call: TRBV2
clone_size: NA
d_call: NA
cdr3_length: 14
j_call: TRBJ1-1

cdr3_nt: TGTGCCTGGACCCGGAACTTAAGGGGCGAGCAGTACTTC
cdr3_aa: CAWTRNLRGEQYF
v_call: TRBV30
clone_size: NA
d_call: NA
cdr3_length: 13
j_call: TRBJ2-7

cdr3_nt: TGCAGCATTAGACAGGGGGAAATGAACACTGAAGCTTTCTTT
cdr3_aa: CSIRQGEMNTEAFF
v_call: TRBV29-1
clone_size: NA
d_call: TRBD1
cdr3_length: 14
j_call: TRBJ1-1

cdr3_nt: TGTGCCAGCAGCGCCCCCCTAGCCGACAATGAGCAGTTCTTC
cdr3_aa: CASSAPLADNEQFF
v_call: TRBV2
clone_size: NA
d_call: NA
cdr3_length: 14
j_call: TRBJ2-1

cdr3_nt: TGCGCCAGCAGCCGTCTAGGGGACACCAAAAACATTCAGTACTTC
cdr3_aa: CASSRLGDTKNIQYF
v_call: TRBV4-1
clone_size: NA
d_call: NA
cdr3_length: 15
j_call: TRBJ2-4

cdr3_nt: TGTGCCAGTCTTGACAGAGACAATGAGCAGTTCTTC
cdr3_aa: CASLDRDNEQFF
v_call: TRBV21-1
clone_size: NA
d_call: NA
cdr3_length: 12
j_call: TRBJ2-1

cdr3_nt: TGTGCCATCAGTGAGTCACCCGGACAGGGACAAGATACGCAGTATTTT
cdr3_aa: CAISESPGQGQDTQYF
v_call: TRBV10-3
clone_size: few
d_call: TRBD1
cdr3_length: 16
j_call: TRBJ2-3

cdr3_nt: TGCGCCAGCAGCTTGAACAGGGACAACTATGGCTACACCTTC
cdr3_aa: CASSLNRDNYGYTF
v_call: TRBV5-1
clone_size: NA
d_call: NA
cdr3_length: 14
j_call: TRBJ1-2

cdr3_nt: TGTGCCAGCAGCATTGGTAGCGGGGGGCCACAAGAGACCCAGTACTTC
cdr3_aa: CASSIGSGGPQETQYF
v_call: TRBV21-1
clone_size: NA
d_call: NA
cdr3_length: 16
j_call: TRBJ2-5

cdr3_nt: TGTGCCAGTAGTATTTTCGGACAGGGAAGGACTGAAGCTTTCTTT
cdr3_aa: CASSIFGQGRTEAFF
v_call: TRBV19
clone_size: NA
d_call: TRBD1
cdr3_length: 15
j_call: TRBJ1-1

cdr3_nt: TGTGCCAGCTCACCACTACCGGGACAGGGGACTGAAGCTTTCTTT
cdr3_aa: CASSPLPGQGTEAFF
v_call: TRBV18
clone_size: NA
d_call: TRBD1
cdr3_length: 15
j_call: TRBJ1-1

cdr3_nt: TGTGCCAGCAGCTTAGGGGCGGTTAATGGCTACACCTTC
cdr3_aa: CASSLGAVNGYTF
v_call: TRBV13
clone_size: NA
d_call: NA
cdr3_length: 13
j_call: TRBJ1-2

cdr3_nt: TGTGCCTGGAGCTTCGTCGGGGGGGGCTACGAGCAGTACTTC
cdr3_aa: CAWSFVGGGYEQYF
v_call: TRBV30
clone_size: NA
d_call: TRBD2
cdr3_length: 14
j_call: TRBJ2-7

cdr3_nt: TGTGCCAGCAGTTCGGACACATTGAATTCACCCCTCCACTTT
cdr3_aa: CASSSDTLNSPLHF
v_call: TRBV27
clone_size: NA
d_call: NA
cdr3_length: 14
j_call: TRBJ1-6

cdr3_nt: TGTGCCAGTACCAAAGCGGGACAGGGGGCGTACGAGCAGTACTTC
cdr3_aa: CASTKAGQGAYEQYF
v_call: TRBV19
clone_size: NA
d_call: TRBD1
cdr3_length: 15
j_call: TRBJ2-7

cdr3_nt: TGTGCCACTGGGGACAGACCCTACGAGCAGTACTTC
cdr3_aa: CATGDRPYEQYF
v_call: TRBV19
clone_size: NA
d_call: TRBD1
cdr3_length: 12
j_call: TRBJ2-7

cdr3_nt: TGCGCCAGCAGCTCAGGGGGCGCGGTTGGAGCGGGGGAGCTGTTTTTT
cdr3_aa: CASSSGGAVGAGELFF
v_call: TRBV5-1
clone_size: NA
d_call: TRBD1
cdr3_length: 16
j_call: TRBJ2-2

cdr3_nt: TGTGCCAGCAGCTTAGGACTAGCGGGATACAATGAGCAGTTCTTC
cdr3_aa: CASSLGLAGYNEQFF
v_call: TRBV11-3
clone_size: NA
d_call: TRBD2
cdr3_length: 15
j_call: TRBJ2-1

cdr3_nt: TGTGCCAGCAGTTTTGCGGGGGCCCAGCCCCAGCATTTT
cdr3_aa: CASSFAGAQPQHF
v_call: TRBV12-3/TRBV12-4
clone_size: NA
d_call: NA
cdr3_length: 13
j_call: TRBJ1-5

cdr3_nt: TGTGCCTGGAGTGGGGTGGCGGGGACGGGGACCGGGGAGCTGTTTTTT
cdr3_aa: CAWSGVAGTGTGELFF
v_call: TRBV30
clone_size: NA
d_call: NA
cdr3_length: 16
j_call: TRBJ2-2

cdr3_nt: TGTGCCAGCAGCTCGGAAACGGGAGGAGGCTACACCTTC
cdr3_aa: CASSSETGGGYTF
v_call: TRBV7-2
clone_size: NA
d_call: NA
cdr3_length: 13
j_call: TRBJ1-2

cdr3_nt: TGTGCCAGCAGTTTCCGGGACAGGGGGGGGTATGGCTACACCTTC
cdr3_aa: CASSFRDRGGYGYTF
v_call: TRBV28
clone_size: NA
d_call: TRBD1
cdr3_length: 15
j_call: TRBJ1-2